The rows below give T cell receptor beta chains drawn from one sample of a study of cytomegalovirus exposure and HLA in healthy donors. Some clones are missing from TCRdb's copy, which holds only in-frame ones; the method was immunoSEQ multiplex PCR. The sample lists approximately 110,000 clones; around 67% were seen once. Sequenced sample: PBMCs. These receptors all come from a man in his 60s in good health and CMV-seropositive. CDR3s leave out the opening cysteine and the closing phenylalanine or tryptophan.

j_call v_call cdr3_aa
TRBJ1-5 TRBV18 ASSGAINQPQH
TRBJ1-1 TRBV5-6 ASSLRTGTMNTEAF
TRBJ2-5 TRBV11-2 ASRSSFRLETQY
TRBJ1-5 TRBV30 AWGDNLGQPQH
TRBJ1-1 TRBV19 ASTRGFRNTEAF
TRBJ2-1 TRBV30 AWIWGGQSTNEQF
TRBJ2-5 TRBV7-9 ASRPWDMDKETQY
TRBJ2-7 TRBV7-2 ASSLHSGSSYEQY
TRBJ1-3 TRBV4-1 ASSQRQGTGNTIY
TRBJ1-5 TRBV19 ASSIWGSEGNQPQH
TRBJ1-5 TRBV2 ASSDQVNQPQH
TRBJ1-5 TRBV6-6 ASSYDQASNQPQH
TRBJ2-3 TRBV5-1 ASSSSGQRRRGSQY
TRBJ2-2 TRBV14 ASSRVWSGFLTGELF
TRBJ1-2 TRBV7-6 ASSLAGRDRGGYT
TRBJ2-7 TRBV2 ASRGTGRAEQY
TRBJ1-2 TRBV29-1 SVEGVGGYGYT
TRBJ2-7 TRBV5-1 ASSLTIWDRTHEQY
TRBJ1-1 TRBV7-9 ASSQGADTEAF
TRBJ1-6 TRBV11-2 ASSYHLIPPLH
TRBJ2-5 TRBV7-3 ASSLGRGQETQY
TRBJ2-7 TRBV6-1 ASRTEGVGEQY
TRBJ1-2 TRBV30 AWKLGGYT
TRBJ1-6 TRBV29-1 SVEDAGLRALH
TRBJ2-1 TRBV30 AWSKLAGGPYNEQF
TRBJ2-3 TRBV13 ASSYFRLADTQY
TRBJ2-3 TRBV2 ASGGVGDTQY
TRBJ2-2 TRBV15 ATSRGGQPDGELF
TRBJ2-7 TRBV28 ASSFAGAYSYEQY
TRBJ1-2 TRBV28 ASGVNYGYT
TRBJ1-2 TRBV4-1 ASSQEDRGKNGYT
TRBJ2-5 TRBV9 ASSVGSGGADETQY
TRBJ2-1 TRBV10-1 ASSESGLAGSEQF
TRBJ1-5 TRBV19 ASSEQGAGQPQH
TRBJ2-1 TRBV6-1 ASTVHEQF
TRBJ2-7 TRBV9 ASSASGTNSYEQY
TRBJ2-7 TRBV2 ASRDRNYEQY
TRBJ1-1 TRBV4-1 ASRITATRGNTEAF
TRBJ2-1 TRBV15 ATSRDLLAGGQGDEQF
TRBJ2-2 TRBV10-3 AISGGQGYTGELF
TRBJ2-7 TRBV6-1 ASRLDRALLEQY
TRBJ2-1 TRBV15 ATSRDLLAGAAVNEQF
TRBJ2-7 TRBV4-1 ASSQDGALGEQY
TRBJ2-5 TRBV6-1 ASKLGWQETQY
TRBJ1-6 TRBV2 ASSEAGDNSPLH
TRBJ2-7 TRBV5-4 ASSSAKGAGEQY
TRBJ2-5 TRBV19 ASSQQGLAGTQY
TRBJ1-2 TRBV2 ASRPDREAGYT
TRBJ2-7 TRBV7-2 ASSHQRLRDYEQY
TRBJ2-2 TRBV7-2 ASSPQNTGELF
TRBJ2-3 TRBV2 ASSLDRGPDTQY
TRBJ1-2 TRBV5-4 ASSLGHRYGYT
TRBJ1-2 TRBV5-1 ASSPDSNYGYT
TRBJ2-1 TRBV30 AWRTAGSYNEQF
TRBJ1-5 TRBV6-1 ASSVSGSNQPQH
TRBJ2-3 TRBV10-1 ASSDPSGGRGTQY
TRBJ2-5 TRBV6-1 ASSATSWGRRLETQY
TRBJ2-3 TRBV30 AWSQIAADTQY
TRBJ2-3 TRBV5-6 ASTLGWTGNTDTQY